This T cell receptor (beta chain) was identified during a study of beta chain features in type 1 diabetes. Study conclusions and caveats: When Type 1 diabetes patients were examined, their TCRB CDR3s proved moderately but significantly shorter in all four CD4+ subsets.

CDR1 and CDR2 (germline): MNHNY, SVGAGI (reference sequence). The CDR3 loop spans 14 amino acids. V shed 4 bases and J shed 2 bases, with 11 bases lying between them. To note about this clone: Its antigen is still unknown.

Since all of the isolated RNA was reverse transcribed, expressed TCRB transcripts were what got sequenced. Using immunoSEQ multiplex PCR, the repertoire was profiled, and TCRdb retains in-frame clones only, with some absent. The sample yields roughly 400,000 clones, around 10% seen once. Specimen: central memory CD4+ T cells from blood. This receptor was taken from a man aged 30 to 39 with type 1 diabetes. The chain links TRBV6-6 to TRBJ2-5; tentatively, D is TRBD1 (5 bases). CDR3 sequence: CASSSQRGQETQYF. The CDR3 DNA follows: TGTGCCAGCAGTTCACAAAGGGGTCAAGAGACCCAGTACTTC.